The 24 T cell receptor beta chains below were found in one sample sequenced in a study of technical replicates of blood from a few donors. Sequencing was performed with immunoSEQ multiplex PCR; in TCRdb, only in-frame clones are kept and a portion is missing. The repertoire holds over 80,000 clones, with 96% as singletons. The sample comprised T cells isolated from PBMCs. The source of these receptors is a human donor in good health.

This clone was counted a single time. Other DNA sequences within the sample encode an identical CDR3. The V gene is TRBV7-9, the J gene TRBJ2-7; 7 nucleotides agree with TRBD2. The CDR3 has 13 amino acids. CDR1 and CDR2 (germline): SEHNR, FQNEAQ (reference sequence). Trimming cost V 5 bases and J 4 bases; bases outside gene matches: 5. This CDR3 is CASSPSGGYEQYF. As DNA, the CDR3 is TGTGCCAGCAGCCCCTCGGGGGGTTACGAGCAGTACTTC.

This clone was found once. The chain is built from TRBV2 and TRBJ2-3, with D unclear. The length of the CDR3 is 12 residues. V was pared by 3 bases and J by 3 bases, with 4 bases between. From germline, CDR1 is SNHLY and CDR2 FYNNEI. The CDR3 spells CASSDNTDTQYF. The CDR3 DNA follows: TGTGCCAGCAGTGATAATACAGATACGCAGTATTTT.

The V and J genes are TRBV29-1 and TRBJ1-1; a possible D gene is TRBD1 (5 bases). Germline CDR1 reads SQVTM; CDR2 reads ANQGSEA. This CDR3 has 13 amino acids. V was pared by 4 bases and J by 1 base, with 10 bases between. The CDR3 DNA follows: TGCAGCGTTGTACAGGCGACGAACACTGAAGCTTTCTTT. Translating it yields CSVVQATNTEAFF.

The J gene is TRBJ2-6, the V gene TRBV5-1; tentative D call: TRBD1 (6 bases). CDR3 length: 15 residues. The germline CDR1 and CDR2 sequences are SGHRS and YFSETQ. V was trimmed by 4 bases and J by 1 base, leaving 9 bases between them. The CDR3 DNA follows: TGCGCCAGCAGCCCAGGGGTTTCTGGGGCCAACGTCCTGACTTTC. Its protein is CASSPGVSGANVLTF.

This chain joins TRBV5-4 and TRBJ2-7; D might be TRBD2 (6 bases). The CDR3 length is 13 residues. Per germline, CDR1 SGHNT and CDR2 YYREEE (reference sequence). V shed 0 bases and J shed 7 bases, with 11 bases lying between them. The CDR3 DNA follows: TGTGCCAGCAGCTTGGACGCCGCGGGAGAGCAGTACTTC. As protein: CASSLDAAGEQYF.

The gene calls are TRBV30 and TRBJ2-7, with D possibly TRBD1 on 6 matching bases. Between the trimmed V and J ends, which lost 7 bases and 3 bases, there was a span of 13 bases. Germline CDR1 GTSNPN, CDR2 SVGIG (reference sequence). CDR3 length equals 12 residues. This chain's CDR3 is CASKTGNYEQYF. The DNA for the CDR3 is TGTGCCTCCAAAACAGGGAACTACGAGCAGTACTTC.

This chain uses TRBV27 with TRBJ2-3, with a tentative D call TRBD2 (6 bases). V dropped 2 bases and J dropped 2 bases, with 11 bases sitting between them. From germline, CDR1 is MNHEY and CDR2 SMNVEV (reference sequence). This CDR3 region has 15 residues. The CDR3 protein is CASSLSGSHTDTQYF. CDR3 bases: TGTGCCAGCAGTTTAAGCGGGTCCCACACAGATACGCAGTATTTT.

The chain links TRBV7-9 to TRBJ2-7, with 7 bases that match TRBD2. The germline CDR1 and CDR2 sequences are SEHNR and FQNEAQ (reference sequence). V lost 0 bases, J lost 6 bases, and 2 bases stayed unmatched. The CDR3 consists of 13 residues. CDR3 amino acids: CASSLAREGEQYF. In nucleotides, the CDR3 is TGTGCCAGCAGCTTAGCCAGGGAGGGCGAGCAGTACTTC.

CDR3: CASSLSGVQPQHF. As DNA, the CDR3 is TGTGCCAGCAGTTTATCAGGGGTACAGCCCCAGCATTTT. The chain joins TRBV27 to TRBJ1-5; tentatively, D is TRBD1 (5 bases). Trimming took off 0 bases at V and 7 bases at J, with 7 bases between the two ends. CDR3 length: 13 amino acids. Germline loops: CDR1 MNHEY, CDR2 SMNVEV (reference sequence).

The chain employs TRBV6-1 and TRBJ2-2; TRBD2 matches 13 bases. Unmatched junction bases numbered 3, after V lost 4 bases and J lost 1 base. This CDR3 region has 17 residues. Germline V gene data show CDR1 as MNHNS and CDR2 as SASEGT. The CDR3 loop reads CASSGTSGGKNTGELFF. The CDR3 DNA sequence: TGTGCCAGCAGTGGGACTAGCGGGGGAAAGAACACCGGGGAGCTGTTTTTT.

This clone showed up just once. J is TRBJ1-3 and V is TRBV14; D is unclear. This CDR3 contains 14 residues. Germline-derived CDR1 and CDR2 are SGHDN and FVKESK. The germline V and J ends were trimmed by 5 bases and 2 bases, with 10 bases remaining between them. The CDR3 loop is CASSEGQAGNTIYF. CDR3 nucleotide sequence: TGTGCCAGCAGCGAAGGGCAGGCTGGAAACACCATATATTTT. Variable domain in full (rest from reference TRBV14 and TRBJ1-3): EAGVTQFPSHSVIEKGQTVTLRCDPISGHDNLYWYRRVMGKEIKFLLHFVKESKQDESGMPNNRFLAERTGGTYSTLKVQPAELEDSGVYFCASSEGQAGNTIYFGEGSWLTVV.

The rearrangement joins TRBV7-3 to TRBJ2-1; 7 nucleotides agree with TRBD2. Germline V CDR1 and CDR2: SGHTA, FQGTGA. V gave up 8 bases and J gave up 4 bases; unmatched junction bases: 5. The CDR3 length is 13 residues. The CDR3 sequence: CASGASGYNEQFF. The CDR3 DNA follows: TGTGCCAGCGGGGCTAGCGGTTACAATGAGCAGTTCTTC. Full variable domain (outside the CDR3, taken from reference TRBV7-3 and TRBJ2-1): GAGVSQTPSNKVTEKGKYVELRCDPISGHTALYWYRQSLGQGPEFLIYFQGTGAADDSGLPNDRFFAVRPEGSVSTLKIQRTERGDSAVYLCASGASGYNEQFFGPGTRLTVL.

The chain recombines TRBV4-2 with TRBJ2-1, with TRBD2 matching 7 bases. The CDR3 is 17 residues long. The junction had 13 bases not matched to a gene; V was cut back by 3 bases and J by 5 bases. CDR1 and CDR2 from the germline V gene are LGHNA and YNFKEQ. The CDR3 is CASSHSLGLADNNEQFF. The CDR3 DNA is TGTGCCAGCAGCCATAGTCTAGGGCTAGCGGATAACAATGAGCAGTTCTTC.

V gene TRBV5-4 combines with J gene TRBJ2-7; 12 bases agree with TRBD2. Germline V gives CDR1 SGHNT, CDR2 YYREEE (reference sequence). Trimming cost V 4 bases and J 0 bases; bases outside gene matches: 8. This CDR3 is 17 amino acids long. CDR3 region: CASSPGTSGLSSYEQYF. For the CDR3, the DNA is TGTGCCAGCAGCCCCGGGACTAGCGGGCTGAGCTCCTACGAGCAGTACTTC.

The chain links TRBV9 to TRBJ2-1; 14 bases are a match to TRBD2. The CDR3 length is 15 residues. The germline V gene has CDR1 SGDLS and CDR2 YYNGEE. The junction had 3 bases not matched to a gene; V was cut back by 4 bases and J by 6 bases. The CDR3, as DNA: TGTGCCAGCAGCCCGGGACTAGCGGGAGTCAATGAGCAGTTCTTC. It yields the protein CASSPGLAGVNEQFF.

This sequence joins TRBV10-3 and TRBJ2-1, with D possibly TRBD2 on 6 matching bases. V lost 0 bases and J 4 bases, leaving 7 bases between the germline ends. The CDR3 has 14 residues. Looked up from germline, CDR1 is ENHRY and CDR2 is SYGVKD. DNA of the CDR3: TGTGCCATCAGTGAGTCTGGGGGGTACAATGAGCAGTTCTTC. The encoded protein is CAISESGGYNEQFF.

The chain employs TRBV7-2 and TRBJ2-3; D not certain. This CDR3 contains 17 residues. Trimming cost V 3 bases and J 4 bases, with 20 bases left between them. In germline, CDR1 is SGHTA, CDR2 FQGNSA. This CDR3 is CASSFPGGPSPPDTQYF. The CDR3 DNA sequence: TGTGCCAGCAGCTTTCCCGGCGGCCCCAGCCCCCCAGATACGCAGTATTTT.

This clone was counted a single time. V is TRBV7-9 and J is TRBJ2-7; no definite D call. V was shortened by 0 bases and J by 7 bases, with 7 bases between the two germline ends. Per germline, CDR1 SEHNR and CDR2 FQNEAQ (reference sequence). This CDR3 is built from 12 residues. CDR3 residues: CASSLAQWEQYF. CDR3 nucleotide sequence: TGTGCCAGCAGCTTAGCCCAGTGGGAGCAGTACTTC.

The gene calls are TRBV7-2 and TRBJ2-3, with no clear D. Germline CDR1 and CDR2: SGHTA and FQGNSA. V was trimmed by 4 bases and J by 0 bases, leaving 5 bases between them. The CDR3 totals 13 residues. CDR3 sequence: CASSSTSTDTQYF. DNA of the CDR3: TGTGCCAGCAGCTCCACTAGCACAGATACGCAGTATTTT.

Written as DNA, the CDR3 is TGTGCCAGCAGGGACAGGCTTGAAGCTTTCTTT. It is translated as CASRDRLEAFF. The chain couples TRBV6-5 to TRBJ1-1; 7 nucleotides match TRBD1. Germline values: CDR1 MNHEY, CDR2 SVGAGI. This CDR3 contains 11 residues. The ends lost 6 bases at V and 7 bases at J; junction bases unmatched: 2.

The chain combines TRBV11-2 with TRBJ1-5, with TRBD1 matching over 7 bases. With 0 bases clipped from V and 3 bases from J, the junction kept 11 bases outside the gene matches. Germline values: CDR1 SGHAT, CDR2 FQNNGV. There are 18 residues in the CDR3. Here the CDR3 DNA reads TGTGCCAGCAGCTTAGATGGAAGGGGGCTCATGGTCAATCAGCCCCAGCATTTT. Translated, it gives CASSLDGRGLMVNQPQHF.

The rearrangement links TRBV12-2 to TRBJ1-1. TRBV12-2 is annotated as a pseudogene. CDR3 size: 16 residues. DNA of the CDR3: TGTGCAAGTCGCCGCGAACGGGGGAGAGTTAACACTGAAGCTTTCTTT. This gives the protein CASRRERGRVNTEAFF.

V is TRBV7-3 and J is TRBJ2-1, with 7 bases fitting TRBD2. Per the germline V gene, CDR1 is SGHTA and CDR2 is FQGTGA. The CDR3 consists of 16 residues. J gave up 7 bases and V 1 base, and 10 bases lay outside the gene matches. The CDR3 protein is CASSLRGGLGLNEQFF. The CDR3 nucleotides read TGTGCCAGCAGCTTAAGAGGTGGACTAGGGCTTAATGAGCAGTTCTTC.

The V and J genes are TRBV19 and TRBJ1-3, with no clear D. Trimming took off 9 bases at V and 0 bases at J, with 12 bases between the two ends. Germline-derived CDR1 and CDR2 are LNHDA and SQIVND (reference sequence). This CDR3 comprises 14 residues. The CDR3 here is CASSVGSSGNTIYF. CDR3 DNA sequence: TGTGCCAGCTCCGTAGGGAGCTCTGGAAACACCATATATTTT.